This T cell receptor beta chain appears in the sequencing data of a study of T cell responses to AZD1222 COVID-19 vaccine. Method: immunoSEQ multiplex PCR; TCRdb's copy keeps in-frame clones and lacks some. The repertoire holds under 150,000 clones, with roughly 93% as singletons. The CDR3 has 14 amino acids. CDR1 SEHNR and CDR2 FQNEAQ come from the germline V gene (reference sequence). Trimming removed 1 base from V and 4 bases from J, with 7 bases in between. This chain joins TRBV7-9 and TRBJ2-2; D unclear. Material: peripheral blood, obtained on day 0 of AZD1222 vaccination. The sequence was obtained from an adult in good health. CDR3 protein: CASSLGASTGELFF. The CDR3 DNA follows: TGTGCCAGCAGCTTAGGTGCCTCCACCGGGGAGCTGTTTTTT.